Only a few counts were recorded for the clone carrying this T cell receptor beta chain. Antigen: not known. Combining a sample-barcoded 5' primer with a J-beta primer mix, a second PCR ran for roughly 6 to 11 cycles. The authors tagged each cDNA molecule using a template-switch adaptor with 12 random nucleotides. One entry per CDR3 protein, called by TCRdb with MiXCR from the 5' RACE reads. Counted here are 700,000 to 800,000 distinct CDR3 sequences, roughly 47% occurring once; the ten biggest clones make up 20%. This CDR3 is 18 amino acids long. Germline CDR1 reads LGHNA; CDR2 reads YSLEER. V dropped 2 bases and J dropped 1; count of bases not matched to a gene: 11. This sample stems from a study of blood T cells in healthy people across ages. In the study overall: Template switching caught about one barcoded beta molecule for each two T cells.

Regarding the study as a whole: Roughly linear age-related decline in beta diversity appeared, significant by age around 42. It was held that the diversity estimates obtained from one million T cells were underestimates.

The sequencing input was blood. V gene TRBV4-3 combines with J gene TRBJ2-3, with 8 bases fitting TRBD1. This receptor was taken from a woman aged 60-75 years in good health. The CDR3 coding sequence is TGCGCCAGCAGCCAACATCGACAGGGGAGGTACGGCACAGATACGCAGTATTTT. It yields the protein CASSQHRQGRYGTDTQYF.